The 20 T cell receptor beta chains below were found in one sample sequenced in a study of human thymus T cells. Clones were sequenced by immunoSEQ multiplex PCR, and TCRdb holds only the in-frame ones, with some missing. The sample holds tens of thousands of clones, 94% seen once. Material: blood. These receptors all stem from a boy under two years old with a congenital heart defect but otherwise immunologically healthy.

This clone was seen only once. V is TRBV7-2 and J is TRBJ2-3, with TRBD2 matching over 12 bases. The germline V gene has CDR1 SGHTA and CDR2 FQGNSA. The CDR3 length is 18 residues. Trimming cost V 2 bases and J 0 bases; bases outside gene matches: 6. CDR3 protein: CASSLRWTSGVSTDTQYF. DNA for the CDR3: TGTGCCAGCAGCTTAAGGTGGACTAGCGGGGTTAGCACAGATACGCAGTATTTT.

Only one count was recorded for this clone. The V gene is TRBV6-5, the J gene TRBJ1-2; tentatively, D is TRBD1 (6 bases). CDR3 size: 14 residues. Between the trimmed V and J ends, which lost 0 bases and 8 bases, there was a span of 13 bases. Germline lookup yields CDR1 MNHEY and CDR2 SVGAGI. CDR3: CASSYSARGYGYTF. CDR3 in DNA: TGTGCCAGCAGTTACTCGGCCAGGGGTTACGGCTACACCTTC.

This chain uses TRBV15 with TRBJ2-5; either TRBD1 or TRBD2 may fit D (5 bases each). The J call may be mistaken, given a closer DNA end match to TRBJ2-7. Germline CDR1 reads LNHNV; CDR2 reads YYDKDF (reference sequence). CDR3 length: 15 residues. In nucleotides, the CDR3 is TGTGCCACCAGCAGAGTGGGGCAGGGACCGAGCGAGCAGTACTTC. This translates into CATSRVGQGPSEQYF.

The V call is TRBV28, the J call TRBJ2-7; D not certain. V dropped 3 bases and J dropped 2 bases, with 11 bases sitting between them. The germline CDR1 and CDR2 sequences are MDHEN and SYDVKM. This CDR3 is 14 amino acids long. CDR3 loop: CASSFKRYPYEQYF. CDR3 in DNA: TGTGCCAGCAGTTTTAAACGGTACCCCTACGAGCAGTACTTC.

This clone was seen just once. V and J are TRBV6-1 and TRBJ1-2; no reliable D call. Germline CDR1 and CDR2: MNHNS and SASEGT. Trimming left V 7 bases short and J 7 bases short, with 10 bases between. The length of the CDR3 is 11 residues. For the CDR3, the DNA is TGTGCCAGCACTGGAGGGTTTGGCTACACCTTC. Translating it yields CASTGGFGYTF.

The chain uses TRBV4-1 and TRBJ1-2, with no clear D. V gave up 0 bases and J gave up 4 bases, with 9 bases separating them. The length of the CDR3 is 14 residues. Germline V CDR1 and CDR2: MGHRA, YSYEKL. The CDR3 DNA is TGCGCCAGCAGCCAAGACCTTAACGGCTATGGCTACACCTTC. Translating gives CASSQDLNGYGYTF.

The chain is built from TRBV5-6 and TRBJ2-7; D may be TRBD1 (6 bases). This CDR3 has 12 residues. V lost 3 bases to trimming and J lost 5 bases, with 9 bases between them. Germline V gives CDR1 SGHDT, CDR2 YYEEEE. This chain's CDR3 is CASSYDRNEQYF. The CDR3 coding sequence is TGTGCCAGCAGCTACGACAGGAACGAGCAGTACTTC.

The V and J genes are TRBV10-3 and TRBJ2-2, with D possibly being TRBD1 (6 bases). The CDR3 is 18 amino acids. Germline V gene data show CDR1 as ENHRY and CDR2 as SYGVKD. The ends were cut back, 4 bases at V and 3 bases at J, with 21 bases in the middle. In DNA form, the CDR3 reads TGTGCCATCAGTGGCATGACCTCAGGGGACGGGGACACCGGGGAGCTGTTTTTT. This translates into CAISGMTSGDGDTGELFF.

This clone was seen a single time. V usage is TRBV27 and J usage is TRBJ1-2; possible D gene TRBD1, 5 bases. The CDR3 has 13 residues. Trimming took 2 bases from V and 4 from J, leaving 8 bases between them. Germline CDR1 and CDR2: MNHEY and SMNVEV (reference sequence). The CDR3 sequence is CASSLSRVYGYTF. In DNA, the CDR3 is TGTGCCAGCAGTTTAAGCAGGGTCTATGGCTACACCTTC.

The chain links TRBV2 to TRBJ2-3, with D maybe TRBD2 (5 bases). The CDR3 has 14 residues. CDR1 and CDR2 from the germline V gene are SNHLY and FYNNEI. V lost 9 bases and J 0 bases, leaving 13 bases between the germline ends. Here the CDR3 DNA reads TGTGCCAGTCTACGGGATCGCAGCACAGATACGCAGTATTTT. It specifies CASLRDRSTDTQYF. The full variable domain, its missing parts supplied by reference TRBV2 and TRBJ2-3, is EPEVTQTPSHQVTQMGQEVILRCVPISNHLYFYWYRQILGQKVEFLVSFYNNEISEKSEIFDDQFSVERPDGSNFTLKIRSTKLEDSAMYFCASLRDRSTDTQYFGPGTRLTVL.

The chain carries TRBV19 and TRBJ1-2; D is ambiguous. There are 12 residues in the CDR3. Trimming removed 4 bases at V and 4 bases at J, with 7 bases between. In germline, CDR1 is LNHDA, CDR2 SQIVND (reference sequence). The CDR3 bases are TGTGCCAGTAGTAGGAATACCTATGGCTACACCTTC. The encoded protein is CASSRNTYGYTF.

This clone was seen a single time. V usage is TRBV14 and J usage is TRBJ2-7; D might be TRBD2 (6 bases). CDR1 is SGHDN and CDR2 is FVKESK in the germline V gene. V lost 3 bases, J lost 5 bases, and 14 bases lay in between. This CDR3 contains 14 residues. The CDR3 loop is CASSQTGREHEQYF. The CDR3 DNA is TGTGCCAGCAGCCAGACGGGCCGGGAGCACGAGCAGTACTTC.

Remarks on this clone: The same CDR3 can be traced to other DNA sequences in this sample. The rearrangement uses TRBV28 and TRBJ2-7; D not resolved. Germline V gene data show CDR1 as MDHEN and CDR2 as SYDVKM. V lost 2 bases and J 4 bases, leaving 3 bases between the germline ends. The CDR3 sequence is 11 residues long. The CDR3 bases are TGTGCCAGCAGTTTAGGGTACGAGCAGTACTTC. Its protein is CASSLGYEQYF.

The gene calls are TRBV5-1 and TRBJ2-1, with D possibly matching TRBD1 (6 bases). Trimming left V 0 bases short and J 0 bases short, with 10 bases between. This CDR3 contains 16 residues. Germline CDR1 and CDR2: SGHRS and YFSETQ. CDR3 in DNA: TGCGCCAGCAGCTTGGGGGGGCCCAGCTCCTACAATGAGCAGTTCTTC. Its translation is CASSLGGPSSYNEQFF.

Of note for this clone: Other DNA sequences in the sample encode the same CDR3. V and J are TRBV9 and TRBJ2-5; 13 bases are shared with TRBD2. V shed 3 bases, J shed 5 bases, and the junction held 4 bases outside the gene matches. Per germline, CDR1 SGDLS and CDR2 YYNGEE. CDR3 length: 15 residues. CDR3 residues: CASSGTSGGQETQYF. CDR3 in DNA: TGTGCCAGCAGCGGGACTAGCGGGGGCCAGGAGACCCAGTACTTC.

This clone was recorded once. V gene TRBV30 combines with J gene TRBJ1-6; 7 positions agree with TRBD1. The CDR3 runs to 16 residues. J lost 5 bases, V lost 5 bases, and 12 bases had no gene match. Germline V gives CDR1 GTSNPN, CDR2 SVGIG (reference sequence). This CDR3 is CAWGQYRGRNNSPLHF. In DNA form, the CDR3 reads TGTGCCTGGGGGCAATACAGGGGAAGGAATAATTCACCCCTCCACTTT.

This sequence joins TRBV19 and TRBJ1-2; unclear D gene. Germline values: CDR1 LNHDA, CDR2 SQIVND (reference sequence). This CDR3 contains 12 residues. Trimming pared 4 bases from V and 5 bases from J, leaving 8 bases between. The CDR3 protein is CASSTVLYGYTF. In nucleotides, the CDR3 is TGTGCCAGTAGTACCGTCCTTTATGGCTACACCTTC.

The rearrangement joins TRBV27 to TRBJ1-2; D perhaps matches TRBD1 (5 bases). The CDR3 runs 13 residues. Per germline, CDR1 MNHEY and CDR2 SMNVEV (reference sequence). Trimming left V 1 base short and J 8 bases short, with 11 bases between. CDR3 DNA sequence: TGTGCCAGCAGTTTATTGAGGGGAGACGGCTACACCTTC. Its protein product is CASSLLRGDGYTF.

The J gene is TRBJ2-5, the V gene TRBV23-1; 9 bases align to TRBD1. TRBV23-1 is an ORF, with its function uncertain. The CDR3 has 12 amino acids. J was trimmed by 4 bases and V by 6 bases; bases with no gene match: 0. CDR3 sequence (DNA): TGCGCCAGCAGGACAGGGGGAGAGACCCAGTACTTC. Translating it yields CASRTGGETQYF.

V and J are TRBV19 and TRBJ2-2; D gene unclear. Trimming removed 6 bases at V and 4 bases at J, with 6 bases between. From germline, CDR1 is LNHDA and CDR2 SQIVND (reference sequence). The CDR3 extends over 12 amino acids. For the CDR3, the DNA is TGTGCCAGTAGCAAGCTCACCGGGGAGCTGTTTTTT. This gives the protein CASSKLTGELFF.